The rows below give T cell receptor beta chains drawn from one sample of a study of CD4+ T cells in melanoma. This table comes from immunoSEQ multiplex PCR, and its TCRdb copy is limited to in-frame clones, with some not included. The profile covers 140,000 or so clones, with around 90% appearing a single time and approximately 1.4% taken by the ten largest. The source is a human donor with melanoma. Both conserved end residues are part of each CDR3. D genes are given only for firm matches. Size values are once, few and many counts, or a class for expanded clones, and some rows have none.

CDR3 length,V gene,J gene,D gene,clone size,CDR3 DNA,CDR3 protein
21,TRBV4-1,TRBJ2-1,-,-,TGCGCCAGCAGCCACTACCCGCCTGGCGGTCACACTAGGGGACGGGACAATGAGCAGTTCTTC,CASSHYPPGGHTRGRDNEQFF
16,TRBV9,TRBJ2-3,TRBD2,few,TGTGCCAGCAGCGTAGACGCCGGGGGGGGAGCAGATACGCAGTATTTT,CASSVDAGGGADTQYF
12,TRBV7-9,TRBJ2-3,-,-,TGTGCCAGCAGCTTTTCTGGGGATACGCAGTATTTT,CASSFSGDTQYF
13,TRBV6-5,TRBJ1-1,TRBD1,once,TGTGCCAGCAGTAACAGGGGGATCGGTGAAGCTTTCTTT,CASSNRGIGEAFF
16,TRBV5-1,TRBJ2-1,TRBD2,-,TGCGCCAGCAGCGGGCTAGCGGGGAGGGTAGAGAATGAGCAGTTCTTC,CASSGLAGRVENEQFF
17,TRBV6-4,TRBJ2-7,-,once,TGTGCCAGGGGAAGCCTCCGTCCGGGGTATTTTTCCTACGAGCAGTACTTC,CARGSLRPGYFSYEQYF
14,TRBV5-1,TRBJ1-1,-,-,TGCGCCAGCAGCTTGGCCGAGGGCTTAACTGAAGCTTTCTTT,CASSLAEGLTEAFF
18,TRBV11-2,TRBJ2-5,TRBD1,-,TGTGCCAGCAGCTTACTACGGGGGACAGGGGCCAACCAAGAGACCCAGTACTTC,CASSLLRGTGANQETQYF
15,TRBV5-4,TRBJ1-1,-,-,TGTGCCAGCAGCCCAGAGGCCAAGGTGAACACTGAAGCCTTCTTT,CASSPEAKVNTEAFF
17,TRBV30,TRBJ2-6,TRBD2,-,TGTGCCTGGAGAGAATGGGGGGGTCGAATTGAGGCCAACGTCCTGACTTTC,CAWREWGGRIEANVLTF
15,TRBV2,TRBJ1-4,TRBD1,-,TGTGCCAGCAGTGGACAGGGGACGACTAATGAAAAACTGTTTTTT,CASSGQGTTNEKLFF
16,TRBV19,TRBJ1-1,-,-,TGTGCCAGTAGATCCACGGCAGGGCGGGGGAACACTGAAGCTTTCTTT,CASRSTAGRGNTEAFF
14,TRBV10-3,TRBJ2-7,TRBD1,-,TGTGCCATCGGGCCCGGGACAGGTGCCTACGAGCAGTACTTC,CAIGPGTGAYEQYF
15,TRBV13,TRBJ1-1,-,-,TGTGCCAGCTGCCTCCTCGGGTCGGGGAACACTGAAGCTTTCTTT,CASCLLGSGNTEAFF
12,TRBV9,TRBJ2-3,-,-,TGTGCCAGCAGCGTAGATCGGGATACGCAGTATTTT,CASSVDRDTQYF
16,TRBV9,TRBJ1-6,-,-,TGTGCCAGCAGCGTAGACGCCCGGGGGCGGAATTCACCCCTCCACTTT,CASSVDARGRNSPLHF
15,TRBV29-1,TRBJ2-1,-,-,TGCAGCGTTGAAGTTTTCAGGGACGTATACAATGAGCAGTTCTTC,CSVEVFRDVYNEQFF
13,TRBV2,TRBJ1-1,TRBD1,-,TGTGCCAGCAGGGGACAGTTGAACACTGAAGCTTTCTTT,CASRGQLNTEAFF
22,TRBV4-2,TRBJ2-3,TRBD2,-,TGTGCCAGCAGCCAAGATGTCCTGGGTTCCGGGACTAGCGGGGGTTTAAGGGATACGCAGTATTTT,CASSQDVLGSGTSGGLRDTQYF
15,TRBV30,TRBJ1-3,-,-,TGTGCCTGGAGTGTGGTCGGTAACTCTGGAAACACCATATATTTT,CAWSVVGNSGNTIYF
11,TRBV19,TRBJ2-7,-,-,TGTGCCCCGAGCTGGGGATACGAGCAGTACTTC,CAPSWGYEQYF
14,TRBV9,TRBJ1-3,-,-,TGTGCCAGCAGCGTAAACTCCGCTGGAAACACCATATATTTT,CASSVNSAGNTIYF
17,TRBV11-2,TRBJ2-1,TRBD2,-,TGTGCCAGCAGCTTAGTAAGATCGAGCGGGGGGGCAGGGGAGCAGTTCTTC,CASSLVRSSGGAGEQFF
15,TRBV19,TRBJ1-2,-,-,TGTGCCAGTAGTTCGGGGGGGGATCCCTTCTATGGCTACACCTTC,CASSSGGDPFYGYTF
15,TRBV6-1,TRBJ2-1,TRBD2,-,TGTGCCAGCAGTGTCGGGGGGGCCGCTGGGAATGAGCAGTTCTTC,CASSVGGAAGNEQFF
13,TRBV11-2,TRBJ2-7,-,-,TGTGCCAGCAGCTTATCCGTTTACCCCGAGCAGTACTTC,CASSLSVYPEQYF
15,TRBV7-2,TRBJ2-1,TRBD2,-,TGTGCCAGCAGCTTAGGCAGCGGGGCCCCCAATGAGCAGTTCTTC,CASSLGSGAPNEQFF
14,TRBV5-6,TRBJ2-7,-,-,TGTGCCAGCGCGCAGGTAGGGGTCAGGAACGAGCAGTACTTC,CASAQVGVRNEQYF